Listed below are T cell receptor beta chains from one sample, sequenced in a study of blood T cell repertoires in COVID-19. Some clones are missing from TCRdb's copy, which holds only in-frame ones; the method was immunoSEQ multiplex PCR. The sample holds approximately 270,000 clones, 75% to 95% seen once. Sequencing used PBMCs or T cells enriched from blood (not recorded which). The receptors come from a man aged 35 to 55 who had been exposed to COVID-19. Each CDR3 is given with its conserved first and last residue. The order of the fields is V gene, CDR3 length, D gene, clone size, J gene, CDR3 DNA, CDR3 protein. D genes are given only for firm matches. Expanded clones are given a class, and other clones once, few, many or no size at all.

TRBV6-5	14	.	.	TRBJ2-3	TGTGCCAGCAGCCCGGGCAGGGACTCAGATACGCAGTATTTT	CASSPGRDSDTQYF
TRBV5-4	15	.	.	TRBJ2-1	TGTGCCAGCAGCCCCGGGGCTGGGGGGTACAATGAGCAGTTCTTC	CASSPGAGGYNEQFF
TRBV28	13	.	.	TRBJ1-2	TGTGCCAGCCTTCCGGAGGGTTCGGATGGCTACACCTTC	CASLPEGSDGYTF
TRBV5-1	16	TRBD1	.	TRBJ1-5	TGCGCCAGCACTCGGGACAGGCGTTATAGCAATCAGCCCCAGCATTTT	CASTRDRRYSNQPQHF
TRBV5-8	14	.	.	TRBJ2-3	TGTGCCAGCAGCTTGGCCCCAGGGCGAGATACGCAGTATTTT	CASSLAPGRDTQYF
TRBV9	14	TRBD2	few	TRBJ2-5	TGTGCCAGCAGCGGGACTAGCGGGGGGGAAACCCAGTACTTC	CASSGTSGGETQYF
TRBV7-9	16	.	.	TRBJ2-2	TGTGCCAGCAGCTTATCTCCAGGGGGAGGAACCGGGGAGCTGTTTTTT	CASSLSPGGGTGELFF
TRBV5-1	15	.	.	TRBJ2-3	TGCGCCAGCAGCCACCGGGGGTCTAGCACAGATACGCAGTATTTT	CASSHRGSSTDTQYF
TRBV7-9	15	TRBD1	.	TRBJ2-3	TGTGCCAGCAGCTTTTCTTTTGGGACAGGCGGAGGGCAGTATTTT	CASSFSFGTGGGQYF
TRBV7-3	15	.	.	TRBJ2-5	TGTGCCAGCAGCTTCAACGGACTCCCGGGGGAGACCCAGTACTTC	CASSFNGLPGETQYF
TRBV7-2	13	.	.	TRBJ2-7	TGTGCCAGCAGCACGGGGAAGTACTACGAGCAGTACTTC	CASSTGKYYEQYF
TRBV19	17	TRBD2	.	TRBJ2-1	TGTGCCAGTAGTATAGCCCAGACTAGCGCTCTAGCCAATGAGCAGTTCTTC	CASSIAQTSALANEQFF
TRBV28	14	.	.	TRBJ1-2	TGTGCCAGCAGCCCAGCCGGGATGATCGAGGGCTACACCTTC	CASSPAGMIEGYTF
TRBV7-8	15	.	.	TRBJ1-5	TGTGCCAGCAGCTTACAGGGGACTAGCAATCAGCCCCAGCATTTT	CASSLQGTSNQPQHF
TRBV12-3/TRBV12-4	12	.	.	TRBJ1-1	TGTGCCAGCAGTTTGTTGGCATTTGAAGCTTTCTTT	CASSLLAFEAFF
TRBV4-1	13	.	.	TRBJ1-1	TGCGCCAGCAGCCAATACGAGCACACTGAAGCTTTCTTT	CASSQYEHTEAFF
TRBV18	17	.	.	TRBJ1-6	TGTGCCAGCTCACCCCGGCGGGAGAGCTCCTATAATTCACCCCTCCACTTT	CASSPRRESSYNSPLHF
TRBV5-6	12	.	.	TRBJ1-1	TGTGCCAGCAGCTTGGGACAGAGGGAAGCTTTCTTT	CASSLGQREAFF
TRBV18	16	TRBD1	.	TRBJ2-2	TGTGCCAGCTCACCACCGTTGGGACAGGGGTCCGGGGAGCTGTTTTTT	CASSPPLGQGSGELFF
TRBV6-5	15	TRBD1	.	TRBJ1-6	TGTGCCAGCAGTACTCTAACAGGGGGGAATTCACCCCTCCACTTT	CASSTLTGGNSPLHF
TRBV5-4	16	.	once	TRBJ2-3	TGTGCCAGCAGCCTCAAACGGACGGACACAACAGATACGCAGTATTTT	CASSLKRTDTTDTQYF
TRBV11-2	15	TRBD1	.	TRBJ1-4	TGTGCCAGCAGCCCGGGTGGACAGGGTTTTGAAAAACTGTTTTTT	CASSPGGQGFEKLFF
TRBV15	14	.	.	TRBJ1-1	TGTGCCACCAGCAGAGATTTACAGAACACTGAAGCTTTCTTT	CATSRDLQNTEAFF
TRBV25-1	15	TRBD1	.	TRBJ2-7	TGTGCCAGCAGCCAACCGGGACAGGACCCCTACGAGCAGTACTTC	CASSQPGQDPYEQYF
TRBV6-5	12	.	.	TRBJ1-2	TGTGCCACCTGGCGGAGAGGCTATGGCTACACCTTC	CATWRRGYGYTF
TRBV9	18	TRBD2	.	TRBJ2-1	TGTGCCAGCAGCGTAGATCCTAGCGGGAGCTTTGTTTACAATGAGCAGTTCTTC	CASSVDPSGSFVYNEQFF
TRBV5-4	13	TRBD1	.	TRBJ1-2	TGTGCCAGCACAAGGACAGGGATCTATGGCTACACCTTC	CASTRTGIYGYTF
TRBV27	15	.	.	TRBJ1-5	TGTGCCAGCAGTTTAATGTCGGGGGTAGGGCAGCCCCAGCATTTT	CASSLMSGVGQPQHF
TRBV5-6	15	.	.	TRBJ1-1	TGTGCCAGCAGCTTGGTACAGTTCATGAACACTGAAGCTTTCTTT	CASSLVQFMNTEAFF
TRBV3-1/TRBV3-2	14	.	.	TRBJ2-7	TGTGCCAGCAGTCGTAACCCAGGGTCGGACGAGCAGTACTTC	CASSRNPGSDEQYF
TRBV7-3	15	TRBD2	.	TRBJ2-1	TGTGCCAGCAGCCGATCTAGCGGGAACCACAATGAGCAGTTCTTC	CASSRSSGNHNEQFF
TRBV7-9	15	.	once	TRBJ1-4	TGTGCCAGCAGCTTCGATAGGGAGATTAATGAAAAACTGTTTTTT	CASSFDREINEKLFF
TRBV18	14	TRBD2	.	TRBJ2-2	TGTGCCAGCTCACTGCGGGAGGGCGCCGGGGAGCTGTTTTTT	CASSLREGAGELFF
TRBV4-2	16	TRBD1	.	TRBJ2-2	TGTGCCAGCAGCCAAGATCCGGCAGGGGGCCTCGGGGAGCTGTTTTTT	CASSQDPAGGLGELFF
TRBV29-1	16	.	.	TRBJ2-1	TGCAGCGTTGAAACCGGACTACCGACAAAAGGGAATGAGCAGTTCTTC	CSVETGLPTKGNEQFF
TRBV29-1	11	TRBD2	.	TRBJ2-7	TGCAGCGAGGGGACTAGCGGGCGGCAGTACTTC	CSEGTSGRQYF
TRBV4-2	17	TRBD2	.	TRBJ2-2	TGTGCCAGCAGCCAAGATGGGACTAGCGTAATCACCGGGGAGCTGTTTTTT	CASSQDGTSVITGELFF
TRBV24-1	15	.	.	TRBJ2-1	TGTGCCACCAGTGATTTCAGGGGACACTACAATGAGCAGTTCTTC	CATSDFRGHYNEQFF
TRBV5-1	15	TRBD2	.	TRBJ2-3	TGCGCCAGCAGCTTGGAAAGTAGCGGGAGGGATACGCAGTATTTT	CASSLESSGRDTQYF
TRBV9	17	TRBD1	.	TRBJ1-3	TGTGCCAGCAGCATACAGGGGTCCCCTCTAACTGGAAACACCATATATTTT	CASSIQGSPLTGNTIYF
TRBV28	18	TRBD1	few	TRBJ1-2	TGTGCCAGCAGCTCTTGGACCCTACGACAGGGCCTGAAGGATGGCTACACCTTC	CASSSWTLRQGLKDGYTF
TRBV6-5	13	.	.	TRBJ2-7	TGTGCCAGCAGTTACTCCAGGGTTGGCGAGCAGTACTTC	CASSYSRVGEQYF
TRBV30	14	TRBD1	once	TRBJ1-1	TGTGCCTGGAGAGGTGGGACAGGATCCACTGAAGCTTTCTTT	CAWRGGTGSTEAFF
TRBV10-3	14	TRBD2	.	TRBJ2-1	TGTGCCATCAGTGAGAGCGGGAGCAGCAATGAGCAGTTCTTC	CAISESGSSNEQFF
TRBV6-5	15	TRBD2	.	TRBJ2-2	TGTGCCAGCAGCAAGGGACTAGCGGGGTCAAATGAGCTGTTTTTT	CASSKGLAGSNELFF